This TCR beta chain was sequenced for a study of metastatic and nonmetastatic thyroid tumors (dated by TCRdb to between 2020 and 2021). Study-wide context: For patients with malignant and with benign thyroid disease, the researchers compared repertoires between peripheral blood samples and tumor or nodule tissue samples.

None of the patients had been given any treatment before thyroid surgery. Patient clinical samples collected from about 2011 to 2018 were retrospectively analysed using T-cell receptor beta sequencing. V loses 5 bases of germline sequence and J loses 8 bases, and the interval between the two ends is 18 bases. The germline V gene yields SGHVS for CDR1 and FNYEAQ for CDR2. The CDR3 sequence holds 14 residues, the cysteine and phenylalanine included. The kept DNA is CDR3 alone, 42 bases in frame from the first base. Study-level results and caveats: In both blood and tumor samples, malignant tumors were reported to have significantly higher TCR beta diversity than benign nodules.

Library method: PCR. Sequencing relied on an Illumina HiSeq 4000. The TCR beta-chain CDR3 region of each patient was profiled by high-throughput sequencing. As for how the authors treated the data: Drawing on CDR3 differences between clinicopathological groups, the researchers built a classifier meant to tell apart patients with distant-metastatic papillary thyroid cancer. To measure repertoire diversity the researchers used the Shannon index, while the Morisita-Horn index served to gauge how similar the tumor and blood repertoires were. TCRdb reprocessed the public reads (quality trimming at Q25 with fastp, clone calling with MiXCR) and kept in-frame beta chains. The V and J calls were not made by the authors but by TCRdb's processing. This sample comprises tens of thousands of clones, roughly a fifth of them detected only once. Around a fifth of the sample comes from the top ten. At least ten counts were recorded for this clone. The antigen it recognizes is unknown. Base qualities are not recorded, but no much larger clone differs from it by a single base.

The material sequenced was blood. The sequence derives from a female donor with papillary thyroid cancer or a benign thyroid nodule (not recorded which). Some clones in this sample may be carry-over from other donors' samples. The chain links TRBV7-6 with TRBJ1-2; TRBD1 is perhaps the D gene, given 6 matching bases. The CDR3 amino acid sequence is: CASSPDGGAGGYTF. The sequence in DNA is TGTGCCAGCAGCCCAGACGGGGGCGCGGGAGGCTACACCTTC.